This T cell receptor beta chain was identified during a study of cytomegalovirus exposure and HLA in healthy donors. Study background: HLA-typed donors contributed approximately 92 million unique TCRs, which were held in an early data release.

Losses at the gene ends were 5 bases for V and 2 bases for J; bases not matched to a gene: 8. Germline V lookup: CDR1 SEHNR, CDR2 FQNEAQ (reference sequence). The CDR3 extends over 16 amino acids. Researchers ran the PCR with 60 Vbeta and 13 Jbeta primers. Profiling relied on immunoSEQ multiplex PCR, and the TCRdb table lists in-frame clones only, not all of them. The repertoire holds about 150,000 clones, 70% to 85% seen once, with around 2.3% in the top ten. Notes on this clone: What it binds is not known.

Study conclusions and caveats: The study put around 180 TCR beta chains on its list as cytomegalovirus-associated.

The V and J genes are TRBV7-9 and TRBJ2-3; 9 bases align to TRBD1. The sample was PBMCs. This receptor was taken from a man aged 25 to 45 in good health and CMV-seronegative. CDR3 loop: CASSTWDRDPTDTQYF. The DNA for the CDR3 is TGTGCCAGCAGCACTTGGGACAGGGATCCCACAGATACGCAGTATTTT.